Presented here are 32 T cell receptor beta chains from one specimen sequenced in a study of siplizumab effects on memory and regulatory T cells. Sequencing used immunoSEQ multiplex PCR; TCRdb keeps in-frame clones, though not all of them. The table records around 100,000 clones, 91% of them present only once. Sequenced sample: CD4+ T cells sorted from blood. These receptors came from a human donor in good health.

The gene calls are TRBV15 and TRBJ1-4; D ambiguous. V was cut by 1 base and J by 4 bases, with 10 bases left in between. This CDR3 spans 15 amino acids. Germline V gives CDR1 LNHNV, CDR2 YYDKDF (reference sequence). CDR3: CATSRVAQLNEKLFF. The DNA for the CDR3 is TGTGCCACCAGCAGAGTCGCACAGCTTAATGAAAAACTGTTTTTT. Together with reference TRBV15 and TRBJ1-4, the CDR3 gives the full variable domain: DAMVIQNPRYQVTQFGKPVTLSCSQTLNHNVMYWYQQKSSQAPKLLFHYYDKDFNNEADTPDNFQSRRPNTSFCFLDIRSPGLGDTAMYLCATSRVAQLNEKLFFGSGTQLSVL.

The chain joins TRBV5-1 to TRBJ2-5; the D gene is possibly TRBD2 (6 bases). The CDR3 sequence is 16 residues long. CDR1 is SGHRS, CDR2 YFSETQ, per germline. V was shortened by 0 bases and J by 2 bases, with 14 bases between the two germline ends. CDR3 sequence (DNA): TGCGCCAGCAGCTTGGCCGGGGCGGGGAAACAAGAGACCCAGTACTTC. Translation gives CASSLAGAGKQETQYF.

The V and J genes are TRBV7-9 and TRBJ1-5, with D possibly matching TRBD1 (5 bases). Germline values: CDR1 SEHNR, CDR2 FQNEAQ (reference sequence). V was cut by 5 bases and J by 7 bases, with 18 bases left in between. The CDR3 sequence is 15 residues long. CDR3 sequence reads: CASSQGGAAGQPQHF. CDR3 DNA sequence: TGTGCCAGCAGCCAAGGCGGGGCGGCAGGCCAGCCCCAGCATTTT.

The CDR3 bases are TGTGCCATCGGGGGGACAGGGAGGAAGTCAGATACGCAGTATTTT. Translating gives CAIGGTGRKSDTQYF. This rearrangement joins TRBV10-3 to TRBJ2-3; 9 bases are shared with TRBD1. Germline loops: CDR1 ENHRY, CDR2 SYGVKD. J was trimmed by 4 bases and V by 8 bases; bases with no gene match: 10. This CDR3 region has 15 residues.

The chain combines TRBV7-3 with TRBJ2-3; the match to TRBD2 covers 12 bases. V gave up 5 bases and J gave up 6 bases; unmatched junction bases: 3. Germline V gene data show CDR1 as SGHTA and CDR2 as FQGTGA. The CDR3 is 14 residues long. The CDR3 DNA reads TGTGCCAGCAGCCCTAGCGGGGGGGCTGATACGCAGTATTTT. Encoded protein: CASSPSGGADTQYF.

V gene TRBV5-6 combines with J gene TRBJ2-2, with 10 bases that match TRBD2. This CDR3 contains 17 residues. CDR1 and CDR2 (germline): SGHDT, YYEEEE. Trimming removed 3 bases from V and 3 bases from J; junction bases left unmatched: 8. The CDR3 is CASSWRVLAGDTGELFF. CDR3 DNA: TGTGCCAGCAGCTGGAGGGTGCTAGCGGGGGACACCGGGGAGCTGTTTTTT. Variable domain in full (rest from reference TRBV5-6 and TRBJ2-2): DAGVTQSPTHLIKTRGQQVTLRCSPKSGHDTVSWYQQALGQGPQFIFQYYEEEERQRGNFPDRFSGHQFPNYSSELNVNALLLGDSALYLCASSWRVLAGDTGELFFGEGSRLTVL.

J is TRBJ2-3 and V is TRBV5-4; D is possibly TRBD2 (6 bases). The CDR3 totals 14 residues. Trimming left V 0 bases short and J 4 bases short, with 9 bases between. CDR1 and CDR2 (germline): SGHNT, YYREEE (reference sequence). The CDR3 protein is CASSLAGGADTQYF. CDR3 nucleotide sequence: TGTGCCAGCAGCTTGGCAGGCGGGGCAGATACGCAGTATTTT.

The V gene is TRBV2, the J gene TRBJ2-7, with a possible D match to TRBD1 (6 bases). Trimming removed 6 bases from V and 3 bases from J, with 9 bases in between. The CDR3 spans 12 residues. Per the germline V gene, CDR1 is SNHLY and CDR2 is FYNNEI. The CDR3 loop reads CASRSQGYEQYF. The CDR3 DNA reads TGTGCCAGCAGATCACAGGGCTACGAGCAGTACTTC.

The chain employs TRBV4-1 and TRBJ2-1; D is unclear. This CDR3 region has 12 residues. Germline loops: CDR1 MGHRA, CDR2 YSYEKL. V was cut by 4 bases and J by 2 bases, with 3 bases left in between. The CDR3 spells CASSRPYNEQFF. The DNA of the CDR3 is TGCGCCAGCAGCCGACCCTACAATGAGCAGTTCTTC.

The gene calls are TRBV28 and TRBJ1-2; D uncertain. The V end was cut by 1 base, the J end by 2 bases, with 11 bases between. The germline gives CDR1 MDHEN, CDR2 SYDVKM. This CDR3 region has 15 residues. CDR3 sequence reads: CASSLFVRTNYGYTF. The CDR3 DNA follows: TGTGCCAGCAGTTTATTCGTACGGACGAACTATGGCTACACCTTC.

This chain connects TRBV11-2 to TRBJ1-5; the D is unclear. The V end lost 0 bases, the J end lost 4 bases, and 4 bases lay between the germline ends. The CDR3 covers 13 residues. The germline gives CDR1 SGHAT, CDR2 FQNNGV. Here the CDR3 DNA reads TGTGCCAGCAGCTTAGAGGTGAATCAGCCCCAGCATTTT. It translates to CASSLEVNQPQHF. The whole variable domain, remainder taken from reference TRBV11-2 and TRBJ1-5, is EAGVAQSPRYKIIEKRQSVAFWCNPISGHATLYWYQQILGQGPKLLIQFQNNGVVDDSQLPKDRFSAERLKGVDSTLKIQPAKLEDSAVYLCASSLEVNQPQHFGDGTRLSIL.

V gene TRBV5-1 combines with J gene TRBJ2-7, with D perhaps matching TRBD1 or TRBD2 (5 bases each). The CDR3 runs 15 residues. Trimming cost V 0 bases and J 0 bases, with 10 bases left between them. Germline CDR1 reads SGHRS; CDR2 reads YFSETQ. The CDR3 DNA reads as TGCGCCAGCAGCTTGGGGGACGGATACTCCTACGAGCAGTACTTC. Amino acid sequence: CASSLGDGYSYEQYF.

This chain uses TRBV18 with TRBJ1-5; weak D call: TRBD1 (5 bases). V was shortened by 2 bases and J by 2 bases, with 13 bases between the two germline ends. This CDR3 has 16 residues. The germline V gene encodes CDR1 KGHSH and CDR2 LQKENI. CDR3 nucleotide sequence: TGTGCCAGCTCACCAGCAAGGGGACTGGGCAATCAGCCCCAGCATTTT. Its translation: CASSPARGLGNQPQHF.

The gene calls are TRBV5-1 and TRBJ2-7; D might be TRBD2 (5 bases). The CDR3 extends over 13 amino acids. V was clipped by 4 bases and J by 2 bases, with 10 bases between them. Germline-derived CDR1 and CDR2 are SGHRS and YFSETQ. CDR3 region: CASSVDGTYEQYF. CDR3 nucleotides: TGCGCCAGCAGCGTGGACGGGACCTACGAGCAGTACTTC.

The chain joins TRBV6-1 to TRBJ1-2, with unresolved D. The germline V gene has CDR1 MNHNS and CDR2 SASEGT. The CDR3 consists of 14 residues. Trimming took off 0 bases at V and 4 bases at J, with 9 bases between the two ends. The CDR3 nucleotides read TGTGCCAGCAGTGAAGCTACGCTAATCTATGGCTACACCTTC. This gives the protein CASSEATLIYGYTF.

CDR3 coding DNA: TGCCTCGGACAGTCCGGGGAAAAACTGTTTTTT. This sequence encodes CLGQSGEKLFF. This chain uses TRBV20-1 with TRBJ1-4, with D tentatively TRBD1 (6 bases). CDR1 and CDR2 from the germline V gene are DFQATT and SNEGSKA (reference sequence). This CDR3 spans 11 amino acids.

This clone was seen more than once but under ten times. V gene TRBV5-5 combines with J gene TRBJ1-4; 11 bases fit TRBD1. Trimming at V came to 5 bases and at J to 5 bases, leaving 14 bases not matched to a gene. Germline assignment: CDR1 SGHKS and CDR2 YYEKEE (reference sequence). The CDR3 is 18 amino acids. The CDR3 DNA is TGTGCCAGCAGGCCTACTATAGGGACAGGGGGTTGGAATGAAAAACTGTTTTTT. Its protein product is CASRPTIGTGGWNEKLFF. Supplemented by reference TRBV5-5 and TRBJ1-4, the full variable domain reads DAGVTQSPTHLIKTRGQQVTLRCSPISGHKSVSWYQQVLGQGPQFIFQYYEKEERGRGNFPDRFSARQFPNYSSELNVNALLLGDSALYLCASRPTIGTGGWNEKLFFGSGTQLSVL.

This rearrangement joins TRBV30 to TRBJ1-1; 7 bases fit TRBD1. This CDR3 region has 11 residues. Germline CDR1 is GTSNPN and CDR2 is SVGIG (reference sequence). The V segment lost 3 bases and the J segment 10 bases; nucleotides outside the gene matches: 5. The CDR3 region is CAWRGEGAAFF. CDR3 in DNA: TGTGCCTGGAGGGGGGAGGGGGCAGCTTTCTTT.

The gene calls are TRBV23-1 and TRBJ1-1; D not resolved. TRBV23-1 is recorded as an ORF, its role being uncertain. Trimming pared 3 bases from V and 0 bases from J, leaving 8 bases between. The CDR3 runs to 14 residues. DNA for the CDR3: TGCGCCAGCAGTCACCCGCCCGTGAACACTGAAGCTTTCTTT. Translated, it gives CASSHPPVNTEAFF.

The chain carries TRBV18 and TRBJ1-2; 7 bases fit TRBD1. The CDR3 runs 16 residues. Germline V gene lookup returns CDR1 KGHSH and CDR2 LQKENI. Trimming at V came to 0 bases and at J to 3 bases, leaving 7 bases not matched to a gene. The CDR3, as DNA: TGTGCCAGCTCACCACCGGTAAACAGGGGAGACTATGGCTACACCTTC. Encoded protein: CASSPPVNRGDYGYTF.

The chain uses TRBV7-9 and TRBJ2-5; D is perhaps TRBD1 (5 bases). Germline V lookup: CDR1 SEHNR, CDR2 FQNEAQ (reference sequence). This CDR3 region has 14 residues. The germline V and J ends were trimmed by 0 bases and 4 bases, with 9 bases remaining between them. CDR3 coding DNA: TGTGCCAGCAGCTTAGCTCTAGGGGTAGAGACCCAGTACTTC. It translates to CASSLALGVETQYF.

V is TRBV6-9 and J is TRBJ2-7, with 8 bases identical to TRBD2. Trimming took 4 bases from V and 7 from J; bases not matched to a gene: 6. Germline CDR1 is MNHGY and CDR2 is SVAAGI. This CDR3 spans 13 amino acids. This CDR3 is CASSSGLAWEQYF. In nucleotides, the CDR3 is TGTGCCAGCAGTTCCGGACTAGCCTGGGAGCAGTACTTC.

The chain has TRBV21-1 and TRBJ1-1. TRBV21-1 is classified as a pseudogene. The CDR3 is made up of 15 amino acids. Here the CDR3 DNA reads TGTGCCAGCAGCAAAGGAGCGGGGGTGAACACTGAAGCTTTCTTT. This codes for CASSKGAGVNTEAFF.

The chain is built from TRBV7-9 and TRBJ2-5; D is possibly TRBD1 (6 bases). The DNA end is a closer match to TRBJ2-7, so the J assignment may be wrong. Per the germline V gene, CDR1 is SEHNR and CDR2 is FQNEAQ (reference sequence). The CDR3 is 15 amino acids. The CDR3 DNA is TGTGCCAGCAGCCCGGTGGGGGCCCGGACCTACGAGCAGTACTTC. The encoded protein is CASSPVGARTYEQYF.

The chain carries TRBV6-1 and TRBJ1-1, with 7 bases that match TRBD1. Unmatched junction bases numbered 17, after V lost 8 bases and J lost 8 bases. CDR3 length: 15 residues. Germline CDR1 MNHNS, CDR2 SASEGT. The DNA of the CDR3 is TGTGCCAGCCGCCGGGACAGCTCGCTTTTCTCCGAAGCTTTCTTT. Translated, it gives CASRRDSSLFSEAFF.

The rearrangement links TRBV11-2 to TRBJ2-3; TRBD2 aligns across 7 bases. This CDR3 has 10 amino acids. Germline values: CDR1 SGHAT, CDR2 FQNNGV. Trimming cost V 10 bases and J 8 bases; bases outside gene matches: 3. Here the CDR3 DNA reads TGTGCCACGGGGGAGGGTACGCAGTATTTT. As protein: CATGEGTQYF.

This clone was picked up a small number of times. The chain joins TRBV7-7 to TRBJ2-5; tentative D call: TRBD2 (6 bases). Trimming shortened V by 2 bases and J by 4 bases, and 11 bases separated the two germline ends. This CDR3 has 14 amino acids. Germline loops: CDR1 SSHAT, CDR2 FNYEAQ (reference sequence). CDR3 region: CASSLRPGGETQYF. The CDR3 nucleotides are TGTGCCAGCAGCTTAAGGCCCGGGGGAGAGACCCAGTACTTC.

With regard to this clone: This sample includes further DNA sequences coding for the same CDR3. This chain uses TRBV7-3 with TRBJ1-2; possible D gene TRBD1, 5 bases. The CDR3 consists of 13 residues. Between the trimmed V and J ends, which lost 5 bases and 6 bases, there was a span of 13 bases. CDR1 and CDR2 from the germline V gene are SGHTA and FQGTGA. CDR3 in amino acids: CASSLRSGNGYTF. The CDR3 DNA follows: TGTGCCAGCAGCCTAAGGTCAGGGAATGGCTACACCTTC.

The chain is built from TRBV9 and TRBJ1-4; 7 positions match TRBD1. Trimming at V came to 3 bases and at J to 4 bases, leaving 3 bases not matched to a gene. The CDR3 covers 14 residues. The germline V gene has CDR1 SGDLS and CDR2 YYNGEE. CDR3 protein: CASSAGQFNEKLFF. The CDR3 bases are TGTGCCAGCAGCGCGGGACAGTTTAATGAAAAACTGTTTTTT.

This chain connects TRBV29-1 to TRBJ2-2, with 8 nucleotides matching TRBD1. The germline gives CDR1 SQVTM, CDR2 ANQGSEA. The CDR3 is made up of 14 amino acids. V gave up 6 bases and J gave up 6 bases; unmatched junction bases: 9. DNA for the CDR3: TGCAGCGTAGCAATGACAGGGGATTCCGGGGAGCTGTTTTTT. It codes for CSVAMTGDSGELFF.

The rearrangement joins TRBV5-4 to TRBJ1-4; D is undetermined. The CDR3 is 15 residues long. In germline, CDR1 is SGHNT, CDR2 YYREEE (reference sequence). V lost 0 bases to trimming and J lost 5 bases, with 11 bases between them. The CDR3: CASSLGRSQNEKLFF. In DNA, the CDR3 is TGTGCCAGCAGCTTGGGTCGGTCCCAAAATGAAAAACTGTTTTTT.

The CDR3 reads CASRHDTREGTEAFF. CDR3 in DNA: TGTGCCAGCAGGCACGATACACGGGAAGGTACTGAAGCTTTCTTT. The chain couples TRBV11-2 to TRBJ1-1; the D is unclear. Trimming removed 6 bases at V and 5 bases at J, with 19 bases between. Germline assignment: CDR1 SGHAT and CDR2 FQNNGV. This CDR3 spans 15 amino acids.